What follows are 7 T cell receptor beta chains derived from one specimen sequenced in a study of multiple sclerosis patients with progressive multifocal leukoencephalopathy. Measured with immunoSEQ multiplex PCR; TCRdb has only the in-frame clones, and not every one. This sample has roughly 34,000 clones, with about 91% found just once. Stated time point: before natalizumab initiation. Sequenced sample: PBMCs. Receptor source: a human donor with multiple sclerosis.

The CDR3 spells CASSLGAGESYEQYF. For the CDR3, the DNA is TGTGCCAGCTCACTGGGAGCGGGAGAGTCCTACGAGCAGTACTTC. V usage is TRBV18 and J usage is TRBJ2-7; 8 bases fit TRBD2. The CDR3 extends over 15 amino acids. Per germline, CDR1 KGHSH and CDR2 LQKENI. V lost 4 bases to trimming and J lost 1 base; unmatched junction nucleotides: 6.

The chain links TRBV7-2 to TRBJ1-3; tentatively, D is TRBD1 (5 bases). CDR3 length: 15 amino acids. Trimming shortened V by 5 bases and J by 4 bases, and 15 bases separated the two germline ends. CDR1 is SGHTA and CDR2 is FQGNSA in the germline V gene. The CDR3 sequence is CASSGQGSGGNTIYF. DNA for the CDR3: TGTGCCAGCAGCGGCCAGGGCTCCGGGGGAAACACCATATATTTT.

The chain joins TRBV7-9 to TRBJ2-3, with TRBD2 matching over 11 bases. Trimming removed 5 bases from V and 4 bases from J; junction bases left unmatched: 5. Germline CDR1 is SEHNR and CDR2 is FQNEAQ (reference sequence). This CDR3 has 15 residues. This CDR3 is CASSASGRYADTQYF. The CDR3 DNA is TGTGCCAGCAGCGCTAGCGGGAGGTATGCAGATACGCAGTATTTT.

J is TRBJ2-5 and V is TRBV21-1; TRBD1 is the table's D call, not checked against the DNA. TRBV21-1 is reported as a pseudogene. The CDR3 has 14 residues. CDR3 in DNA: TGTGCCAGCACCACGTCGTGGGCGATAGAGACCCAGTACTTC. This codes for CASTTSWAIETQYF.

This chain joins TRBV5-8 and TRBJ2-5, with D uncertain. The better agreement between TRBJ2-7 and the DNA end casts doubt on the J call. The CDR3 is made up of 15 amino acids. From germline, CDR1 is SGHTS and CDR2 YDEGEE. The CDR3 DNA follows: TGTGCCAGCAGCTTGGTCTCGGTGGCTTCCTACGAGCAGTACTTC. Encoded protein: CASSLVSVASYEQYF.

The chain couples TRBV7-9 to TRBJ1-6; 8 nucleotides match TRBD1. Looked up from germline, CDR1 is SEHNR and CDR2 is FQNEAQ (reference sequence). The CDR3 loop spans 16 amino acids. Trimming took 5 bases from V and 8 from J; bases not matched to a gene: 11. The CDR3 DNA is TGTGCCAGCAGCGCCCTCAGGGGGCTTGAAGATTCACCCCTCCACTTT. This encodes CASSALRGLEDSPLHF.

The chain links TRBV7-2 to TRBJ2-1, with D tentatively TRBD2 (6 bases). The CDR3 spans 16 residues. Trimming left V 5 bases short and J 0 bases short, with 14 bases between. CDR1 SGHTA and CDR2 FQGNSA come from the germline V gene. CDR3 nucleotide sequence: TGTGCCAGCAGCCCGGGAGAGCGCATCTCCTACAATGAGCAGTTCTTC. This encodes CASSPGERISYNEQFF. The variable domain in full, with the rest retrieved from reference TRBV7-2 and TRBJ2-1, is GAGVSQSPSNKVTEKGKDVELRCDPISGHTALYWYRQSLGQGLEFLIYFQGNSAPDKSGLPSDRFSAERTGGSVSTLTIQRTQQEDSAVYLCASSPGERISYNEQFFGPGTRLTVL.